These 4 T cell receptor beta chains came from one sample sequenced in a study of breast tumors, draining lymph nodes, adjacent tissues. TCRdb fed the multiplex PCR reads into MiXCR, producing one record per CDR3 protein. The table lists about 22,000 distinct CDR3 sequences, 64% of them singletons. The sequenced material came from tumor-adjacent breast tissue. The receptor set was obtained from a female donor with breast cancer. Some clones in this sample may be carry-over from other donors' samples.

The chain couples TRBV11-2 to TRBJ2-7; tentative D call: TRBD2 (5 bases). The V and J ends lost 3 bases and 2 bases respectively, with 11 bases between them. Germline V lookup: CDR1 SGHAT, CDR2 FQNNGV. The CDR3 has 14 amino acids. CDR3 in amino acids: CASSLGPGTYEQYF. The CDR3 DNA reads as TGTGCCAGCAGCTTGGGCCCGGGAACCTACGAGCAGTACTTC. The variable domain in full, with the rest retrieved from reference TRBV11-2 and TRBJ2-7, is EAGVAQSPRYKIIEKRQSVAFWCNPISGHATLYWYQQILGQGPKLLIQFQNNGVVDDSQLPKDRFSAERLKGVDSTLKIQPAKLEDSAVYLCASSLGPGTYEQYFGPGTRLTVT.

The rearrangement links TRBV20-1 to TRBJ2-3; TRBD1 might be the D (5 bases). The V and J ends lost 4 bases and 1 base respectively, with 12 bases between them. This CDR3 region has 14 residues. Germline assignment: CDR1 DFQATT and CDR2 SNEGSKA (reference sequence). The CDR3 sequence: CSATGLDGTDTQYF. The CDR3 DNA follows: TGCAGTGCTACAGGGTTGGACGGCACAGATACGCAGTATTTT.

J is TRBJ2-7 and V is TRBV5-1; 7 positions match TRBD1. After removal of 0 bases from V and 0 bases from J, the junction contained 3 bases not matched to a gene. The CDR3 length is 15 residues. CDR1 and CDR2 (germline): SGHRS, YFSETQ. The CDR3 DNA reads as TGCGCCAGCAGCTTGGAGGGACAGAGCTCCTACGAGCAGTACTTC. Amino acids: CASSLEGQSSYEQYF.

This clonotype is medium-sized. The genes are TRBV5-1 and TRBJ2-1; TRBD1 matches 7 bases. CDR1 and CDR2 from the germline V gene are SGHRS and YFSETQ. The CDR3 covers 16 residues. Losses at the gene ends were 6 bases for V and 0 bases for J; bases not matched to a gene: 9. CDR3 bases: TGCGCCAGCACCGAGCCGGGACAGAGCTCCTACAATGAGCAGTTCTTC. This sequence encodes CASTEPGQSSYNEQFF.